The 23 T cell receptor beta chains presented below share a single source sample, sequenced in a study of T-cell reconstitution after alpha-beta-depleted transplantation in children. Unique molecular identifiers tagged the TCRbeta library. TCRdb called the PCR reads again in MiXCR, with one record for every CDR3 protein. This table holds about 400,000 distinct CDR3 sequences, less than 15% found once. This sample comprised PBMCs, obtained from the stem cell graft. The receptor source for this set is a human donor who donated a stem cell graft to a child with Fanconi anemia.

This clonotype was seen a handful of times. V usage is TRBV20-1 and J usage is TRBJ2-5, with 14 nucleotides matching TRBD2. V shed 6 bases and J 0 bases; nucleotides not matched to a gene: 15. The CDR3 extends over 19 amino acids. Germline loops: CDR1 DFQATT, CDR2 SNEGSKA (reference sequence). The DNA for the CDR3 is TGCAGTGCCCGAAAGACTAGCGGGGGGGATCGGATGTACCAAGAGACCCAGTACTTC. It specifies CSARKTSGGDRMYQETQYF.

This clonotype was picked up many times. V is TRBV3-1 and J is TRBJ2-2; D is uncertain. The length of the CDR3 is 14 residues. Trimming took 5 bases from V and 7 from J, leaving 14 bases between them. CDR1 and CDR2 from the germline V gene are LGHDT and YNNKEL (reference sequence). CDR3 in amino acids: CASSSSGEVGELFF. The CDR3 coding sequence is TGTGCCAGCAGCTCGAGTGGGGAAGTCGGGGAGCTGTTTTTT.

The rearrangement uses TRBV12-3 or TRBV12-4 and TRBJ2-5; D may be TRBD1 (6 bases). Trimming removed 5 bases at V and 5 bases at J, with 15 bases between. The CDR3 is 14 amino acids. Here the CDR3 reads CASSHSGVEETQYF. The CDR3 coding sequence is TGTGCCAGCAGTCACTCAGGGGTCGAGGAGACCCAGTACTTC.

The rearrangement links TRBV20-1 to TRBJ2-1; D might be TRBD2 (5 bases). V lost 6 bases and J lost 6, with 6 bases in between. Looked up from germline, CDR1 is DFQATT and CDR2 is SNEGSKA (reference sequence). This CDR3 has 10 amino acids. CDR3 bases: TGCAGTGCCCTAGCCAATGAGCAGTTCTTC. It codes for CSALANEQFF.

This rearrangement joins TRBV29-1 to TRBJ2-3; D unclear. This CDR3 contains 12 residues. The germline CDR1 and CDR2 sequences are SQVTM and ANQGSEA. V was clipped by 4 bases and J by 4 bases, with 9 bases between them. The CDR3 DNA reads TGCAGCGTTGCCGAAACAGCAGATACGCAGTATTTT. It translates to CSVAETADTQYF.

As regards this clonotype: This may be a read error, as it is one base from a much larger clone. The rearrangement uses TRBV20-1 and TRBJ1-2; D might be TRBD1 (5 bases). From germline, CDR1 is DFQATT and CDR2 SNEGSKA (reference sequence). There are 13 residues in the CDR3. CDR3 sequence (DNA): TGCAGTGCTAGAGAGGGGCAGAGCTATGGCTGCACCTTC. It yields the protein CSAREGQSYGCTF.

The V gene is TRBV29-1, the J gene TRBJ2-1, with D perhaps matching TRBD1 or TRBD2 (5 bases each). Germline V gene data show CDR1 as SQVTM and CDR2 as ANQGSEA. The CDR3 length is 15 residues. V was trimmed by 5 bases and J by 0 bases, leaving 14 bases between them. The DNA for the CDR3 is TGCAGCGTTCCTGGGACGCCGAGCTCCTACAATGAGCAGTTCTTC. It translates to CSVPGTPSSYNEQFF.

At least ten counts were recorded for this clonotype. CDR3 sequence reads: CASSSTSRVEQFF. For the CDR3, the DNA is TGTGCCAGCAGCTCTACCTCGCGGGTCGAGCAGTTCTTC. The gene calls are TRBV2 and TRBJ2-1; TRBD2 might be the D (5 bases). V lost 6 bases to trimming and J lost 10 bases, with 16 bases between them. The CDR3 contains 13 residues. Germline V gene lookup returns CDR1 SNHLY and CDR2 FYNNEI.

This clonotype was detected a few times. V gene TRBV7-2 combines with J gene TRBJ2-5, with D possibly matching TRBD1 (5 bases). This CDR3 is 14 amino acids long. The germline gives CDR1 SGHTA, CDR2 FQGNSA. The V end lost 3 bases, the J end lost 2 bases, and 10 bases lay between the germline ends. CDR3 sequence (DNA): TGTGCCAGCAGCTTTAGGCGACAGCAAGAGACCCAGTACTTC. It encodes CASSFRRQQETQYF. Complete variable domain (other parts from reference TRBV7-2 and TRBJ2-5): GAGVSQSPSNKVTEKGKDVELRCDPISGHTALYWYRQSLGQGLEFLIYFQGNSAPDKSGLPSDRFSAERTGGSVSTLTIQRTQQEDSAVYLCASSFRRQQETQYFGPGTRLLVL.

Remarks on this clonotype: One end of the junction does not line up with germline, which may come from a read error. This CDR3 is CASGFGLHSSEAFF. The CDR3 DNA reads TGTGCCAGCGGCTTTGGGCTCCACAGCTCTGAAGCTTTCTTT. V gene TRBV7-4 combines with J gene TRBJ1-1; D is unresolved. The CDR3 covers 14 residues. Germline CDR1 is SGHVT and CDR2 is SQSDAQ.

This clonotype was observed many times. The chain links TRBV15 to TRBJ2-1; 7 bases match TRBD2. The CDR3 consists of 15 residues. The V gene's germline CDR1 is LNHNV and CDR2 YYDKDF (reference sequence). The V and J ends lost 1 base and 4 bases, in that order; junction bases with no gene match: 4. This CDR3 is CATSRGRGDYNEQFF. CDR3 DNA sequence: TGTGCCACCAGCAGAGGCCGGGGGGATTACAATGAGCAGTTCTTC.

This clonotype was seen a few times. V and J are TRBV6-1 and TRBJ1-3; D might be TRBD1 (5 bases). CDR1 is MNHNS and CDR2 is SASEGT in the germline V gene. This CDR3 region has 15 residues. The ends were cut back, 7 bases at V and 4 bases at J, with 17 bases in the middle. The DNA for the CDR3 is TGTGCCAGCACTCCCGATGGGACTGTCGGAAACACCATATATTTT. This translates into CASTPDGTVGNTIYF.

A few counts support this clonotype. The chain combines TRBV6-1 with TRBJ1-2; D ambiguous. The CDR3 is made up of 15 amino acids. Germline CDR1 and CDR2: MNHNS and SASEGT. V was shortened by 6 bases and J by 0 bases, with 14 bases between the two germline ends. The CDR3 here is CASSPTGPTNYGYTF. CDR3 sequence (DNA): TGTGCCAGCAGCCCCACCGGGCCCACTAACTATGGCTACACCTTC.

This clonotype was seen at least ten times. The chain is built from TRBV5-5 and TRBJ2-5; D remains unclear. Trimming took off 2 bases at V and 4 bases at J, with 12 bases between the two ends. This CDR3 has 14 residues. Germline V lookup: CDR1 SGHKS, CDR2 YYEKEE (reference sequence). CDR3 residues: CASSFREMGETQYF. The CDR3 DNA follows: TGTGCCAGCAGCTTCAGAGAGATGGGAGAGACCCAGTACTTC. The whole variable domain, filled in from reference TRBV5-5 and TRBJ2-5, reads DAGVTQSPTHLIKTRGQQVTLRCSPISGHKSVSWYQQVLGQGPQFIFQYYEKEERGRGNFPDRFSARQFPNYSSELNVNALLLGDSALYLCASSFREMGETQYFGPGTRLLVL.

This clonotype occurred many times. The CDR3 is CASSQEFRGSYEQYF. In DNA, the CDR3 is TGTGCCAGCAGCCAAGAGTTCAGGGGGTCCTACGAGCAGTACTTC. The chain links TRBV4-2 to TRBJ2-7; TRBD1 matches 7 bases. Unmatched junction bases numbered 3, after V lost 0 bases and J lost 1 base. Germline V gene data show CDR1 as LGHNA and CDR2 as YNFKEQ. The CDR3 sequence is 15 residues long.

The genes are TRBV5-1 and TRBJ1-1; D might be TRBD1 (5 bases). Trimming shortened V by 0 bases and J by 4 bases, and 16 bases separated the two germline ends. Germline V gene data show CDR1 as SGHRS and CDR2 as YFSETQ. The CDR3 sequence is 16 residues long. CDR3 sequence reads: CASSLVAGGFGTEAFF. The CDR3, as DNA: TGCGCCAGCAGCTTGGTGGCGGGGGGATTCGGCACTGAAGCTTTCTTT.

This clonotype was seen only a few times. The V call is TRBV15, the J call TRBJ2-1; D tentatively reads TRBD1 or TRBD2 (5 bases each). CDR1 is LNHNV, CDR2 YYDKDF, per germline (reference sequence). With 9 bases removed from V and 4 bases from J, the gap between germline ends came to 22 bases. CDR3 length: 16 residues. CDR3 protein: CATGGIGTLLYNEQFF. Here the CDR3 DNA reads TGTGCCACTGGGGGAATAGGCACTCTCTTATACAATGAGCAGTTCTTC. Full variable domain (missing parts from reference TRBV15 and TRBJ2-1): DAMVIQNPRYQVTQFGKPVTLSCSQTLNHNVMYWYQQKSSQAPKLLFHYYDKDFNNEADTPDNFQSRRPNTSFCFLDIRSPGLGDTAMYLCATGGIGTLLYNEQFFGPGTRLTVL.

Ten or more counts support this clonotype. This chain joins TRBV12-3 or TRBV12-4 and TRBJ2-5; TRBD2 matches at 13 bases. V gave up 4 bases and J gave up 4 bases; unmatched junction bases: 9. CDR3 length equals 17 residues. The CDR3 sequence is CASSSTSGGNSGETQYF. CDR3 bases: TGTGCCAGCAGTTCGACTAGCGGGGGGAATTCAGGAGAGACCCAGTACTTC.

V usage is TRBV7-9 and J usage is TRBJ2-1, with 8 nucleotides matching TRBD1. Unmatched junction bases numbered 8, after V lost 1 base and J lost 9 bases. This CDR3 has 15 residues. Germline assignment: CDR1 SEHNR and CDR2 FQNEAQ (reference sequence). In DNA form, the CDR3 reads TGTGCCAGCAGCTTAGTAGGACAGGGAGGTCCTGAGCAGTTCTTC. Protein sequence: CASSLVGQGGPEQFF.

This clonotype was recorded many times. The junction shows a germline mismatch at one end, possibly a read error. The gene calls are TRBV12-3 or TRBV12-4 and TRBJ2-3, with TRBD2 matching 10 bases. The CDR3 contains 14 residues. The CDR3 region is CASSLAGGTDTQYF. The CDR3 DNA reads as TGTGCCAGCAGCTTAGCGGGGGGAACAGATACGCAGTATTTT.

This clonotype was seen at least ten times. The rearrangement links TRBV4-3 to TRBJ1-1; no firm D call. V was shortened by 3 bases and J by 1 base, with 6 bases between the two germline ends. Looked up from germline, CDR1 is LGHNA and CDR2 is YSLEER. The CDR3 has 13 amino acids. The CDR3 region has the DNA TGCGCCAGCAGCCAGTTAAGGAACACTGAAGCTTTCTTT. Encoded protein: CASSQLRNTEAFF.

The chain joins TRBV7-9 to TRBJ2-7; no clear D. Trimming took off 0 bases at V and 4 bases at J, with 10 bases between the two ends. The CDR3 extends over 14 amino acids. CDR1 and CDR2 from the germline V gene are SEHNR and FQNEAQ (reference sequence). DNA of the CDR3: TGTGCCAGCAGCTTAGCCCAGGCCGAGTACGAGCAGTACTTC. This gives the protein CASSLAQAEYEQYF.

This clonotype showed up just a few times. V gene TRBV6-4 combines with J gene TRBJ1-2; TRBD1 matches 7 bases. V lost 6 bases, J lost 0 bases, and 1 base stayed unmatched. CDR3 length equals 13 residues. Per the germline V gene, CDR1 is MRHNA and CDR2 is SNTAGT. Here the CDR3 reads CASRQGTNYGYTF. In nucleotides, the CDR3 is TGTGCCAGCAGACAGGGGACTAACTATGGCTACACCTTC.